This T cell receptor (beta chain) was retrieved from a study of blood T cell repertoires in COVID-19. The V gene end was trimmed by 2 bases and the J gene end by 2 bases; junction bases not matched to a gene: 6. This CDR3 has 18 amino acids. Per germline, CDR1 MDHEN and CDR2 SYDVKM. Data came from immunoSEQ multiplex PCR; TCRdb stores just in-frame clones and leaves some out. Of 200,000 or so clones in the sample, about 85% were seen once. The clonotype comes from a woman at least 80 years old with COVID-19, enrolled during active disease. This rearrangement joins TRBV28 to TRBJ2-1; 13 nucleotides align to TRBD2. Sequences were obtained from peripheral blood. CDR3 loop: CASSLRLAGGGPYNEQFF. In DNA, the CDR3 is TGTGCCAGCAGTTTAAGACTAGCGGGGGGAGGACCCTACAATGAGCAGTTCTTC. The whole variable domain, filled in from reference TRBV28 and TRBJ2-1, reads DVKVTQSSRYLVKRTGEKVFLECVQDMDHENMFWYRQDPGLGLRLIYFSYDVKMKEKGDIPEGYSVSREKKERFSLILESASTNQTSMYLCASSLRLAGGGPYNEQFFGPGTRLTVL.